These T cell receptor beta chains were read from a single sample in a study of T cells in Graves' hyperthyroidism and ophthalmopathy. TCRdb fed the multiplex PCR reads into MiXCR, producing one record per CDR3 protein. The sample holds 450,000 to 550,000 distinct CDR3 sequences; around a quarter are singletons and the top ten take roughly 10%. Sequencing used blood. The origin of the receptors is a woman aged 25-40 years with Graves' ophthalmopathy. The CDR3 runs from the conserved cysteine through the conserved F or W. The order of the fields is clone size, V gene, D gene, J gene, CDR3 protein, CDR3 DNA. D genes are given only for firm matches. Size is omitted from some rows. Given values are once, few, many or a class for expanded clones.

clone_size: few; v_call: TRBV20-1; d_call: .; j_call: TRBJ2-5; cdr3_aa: CSARDVGGRETQYF; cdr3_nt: TGCAGTGCTAGAGATGTAGGGGGGCGAGAGACCCAGTACTTC
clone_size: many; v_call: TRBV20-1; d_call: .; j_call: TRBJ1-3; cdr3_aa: CSAKARGFSGNTIYF; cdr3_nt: TGCAGTGCTAAGGCCCGTGGGTTCTCTGGAAACACCATATATTTT
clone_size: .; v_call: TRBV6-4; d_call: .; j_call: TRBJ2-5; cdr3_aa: CGWRGAETQYF; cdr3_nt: TGTGGATGGAGGGGGGCGGAGACCCAGTACTTC
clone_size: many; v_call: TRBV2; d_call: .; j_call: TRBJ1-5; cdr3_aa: CASSESRQATDSNQPQHF; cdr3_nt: TGTGCCAGCAGTGAGTCTCGACAGGCGACTGATAGCAATCAGCCCCAGCATTTT
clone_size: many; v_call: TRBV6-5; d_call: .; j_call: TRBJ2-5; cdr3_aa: CASSYEGTETQYF; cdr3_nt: TGTGCCAGCAGTTACGAGGGGACGGAGACCCAGTACTTC
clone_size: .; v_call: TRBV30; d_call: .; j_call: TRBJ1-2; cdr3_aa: CAWSLKHGYTF; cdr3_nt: TGTGCCTGGAGTTTAAAGCATGGCTACACCTTC
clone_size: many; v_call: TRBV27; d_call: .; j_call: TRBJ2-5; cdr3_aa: CASSRVSVSETQYF; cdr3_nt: TGTGCCAGCAGTCGGGTCTCGGTCAGTGAGACCCAGTACTTC
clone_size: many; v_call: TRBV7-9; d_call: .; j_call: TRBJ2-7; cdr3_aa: CASSLGYDEQYF; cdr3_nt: TGTGCCAGCAGCTTAGGTTACGACGAGCAGTACTTC
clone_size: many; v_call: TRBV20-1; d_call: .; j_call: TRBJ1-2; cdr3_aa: CSAMEGNERYTF; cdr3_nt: TGCAGTGCTATGGAGGGGAATGAGCGCTACACCTTC
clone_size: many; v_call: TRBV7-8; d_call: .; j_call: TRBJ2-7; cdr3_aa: CASSRGTASYEQYF; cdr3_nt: TGTGCCAGCAGCCGCGGGACCGCTTCCTACGAGCAGTACTTC
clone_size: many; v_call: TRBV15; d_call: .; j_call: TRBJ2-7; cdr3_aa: CATSRDPGNYYEQYF; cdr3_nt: TGTGCCACCAGCAGAGATCCTGGGAATTACTACGAGCAGTACTTC
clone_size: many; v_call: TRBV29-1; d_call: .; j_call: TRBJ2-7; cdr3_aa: CSVRTAGEQYF; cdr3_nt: TGCAGCGTTCGTACGGCAGGGGAGCAGTACTTC
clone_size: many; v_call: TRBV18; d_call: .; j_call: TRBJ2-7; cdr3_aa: CASSPPEQLGGEQYF; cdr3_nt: TGTGCCAGCTCCCCCCCTGAGCAACTTGGAGGTGAGCAGTACTTC
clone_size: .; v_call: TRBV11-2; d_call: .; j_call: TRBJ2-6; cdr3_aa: CASSPPMLSGANVLTF; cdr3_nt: TGTGCCAGCAGCCCCCCCATGCTCTCTGGGGCCAACGTCCTGACTTTC
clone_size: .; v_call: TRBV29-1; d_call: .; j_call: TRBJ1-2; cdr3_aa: CSVDSAVYGYTF; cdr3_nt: TGCAGCGTTGATTCGGCGGTGTATGGCTACACCTTC
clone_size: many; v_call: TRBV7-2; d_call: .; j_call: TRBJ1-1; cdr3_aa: CASSRGRNTEAFF; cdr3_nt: TGTGCCAGCAGCCGGGGCAGGAACACTGAAGCTTTCTTT
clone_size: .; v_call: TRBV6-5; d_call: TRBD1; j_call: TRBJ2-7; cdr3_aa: CASSSDRVGEQYF; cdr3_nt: TGTGCCAGCAGTTCCGACAGGGTCGGCGAGCAGTACTTC
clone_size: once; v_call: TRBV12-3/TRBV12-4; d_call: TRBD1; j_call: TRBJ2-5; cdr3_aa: CASTGTGDRETQYF; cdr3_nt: TGTGCCAGCACCGGGACAGGGGATAGAGAGACCCAGTACTTC
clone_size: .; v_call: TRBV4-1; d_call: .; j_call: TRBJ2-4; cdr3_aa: CASSQDTAAGDIKYF; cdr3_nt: TGCGCCAGCAGCCAAGATACGGCAGCTGGGGACATTAAGTACTTC
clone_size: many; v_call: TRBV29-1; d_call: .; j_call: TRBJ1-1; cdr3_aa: CSVEGQMNTEAFF; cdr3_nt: TGCAGCGTCGAAGGACAGATGAACACTGAAGCTTTCTTT
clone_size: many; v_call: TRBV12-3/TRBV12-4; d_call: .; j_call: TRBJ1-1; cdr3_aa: CASSFANTEAFF; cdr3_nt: TGTGCCAGCAGTTTCGCCAACACTGAAGCTTTCTTT
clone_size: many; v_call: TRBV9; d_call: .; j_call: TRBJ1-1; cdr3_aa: CASSAPEGDQAEAFF; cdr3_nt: TGTGCCAGCAGCGCCCCAGAAGGGGACCAGGCTGAAGCTTTCTTT
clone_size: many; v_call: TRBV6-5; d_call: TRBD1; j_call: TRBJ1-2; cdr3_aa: CASSYVLGGGYGYTF; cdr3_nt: TGTGCCAGCAGTTACGTACTAGGGGGCGGCTATGGCTACACCTTC
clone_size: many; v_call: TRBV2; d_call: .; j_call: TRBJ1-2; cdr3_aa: CASSRDSHGYTF; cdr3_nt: TGTGCCAGCAGCCGAGACAGTCATGGCTACACCTTC